Presented here are 30 T cell receptor beta chains from one specimen sequenced in a study of early T cells in non-severe SARS-CoV-2 infection. TCRdb independently ran MiXCR on the 5' RACE reads; one entry per CDR3 protein. The data hold about 67,000 distinct CDR3 sequences, with around 10% observed a single time. Material for sequencing was whole blood. The source of these receptors is an adult who was a healthcare worker with PCR-confirmed SARS-CoV-2 infection or an uninfected control (not recorded which).

The rearrangement uses TRBV7-9 and TRBJ2-3, with D possibly matching TRBD1 (5 bases). Trimming cost V 5 bases and J 2 bases, with 14 bases left between them. The germline V gene encodes CDR1 SEHNR and CDR2 FQNEAQ (reference sequence). The CDR3 consists of 15 residues. The CDR3 reads CASSPDAGATDTQYF. For the CDR3, the DNA is TGTGCCAGCAGCCCCGACGCTGGGGCCACAGATACGCAGTATTTT.

J is TRBJ2-3 and V is TRBV15; 10 nucleotides line up with TRBD2. The CDR3 extends over 17 amino acids. The junction had 10 bases not matched to a gene; V was cut back by 1 base and J by 6 bases. Germline loops: CDR1 LNHNV, CDR2 YYDKDF (reference sequence). The CDR3 DNA is TGTGCCACCAGCAGAGTACGGGGAGCGGGGGGGCTGGATACGCAGTATTTT. The encoded protein is CATSRVRGAGGLDTQYF.

The sample holds many counts of this clonotype. The V and J genes are TRBV7-2 and TRBJ1-6; the match to TRBD1 covers 7 bases. The J segment lost 6 bases and the V segment lost 7 bases, leaving 9 bases of the junction unmatched. From germline, CDR1 is SGHTA and CDR2 FQGNSA. CDR3 size: 15 residues. Written as DNA, the CDR3 is TGTGCCAGCACCATGAGTGACAGGGTTAATTCACCCCTCCACTTT. It yields the protein CASTMSDRVNSPLHF.

Ten or more counts support this clonotype. This rearrangement joins TRBV20-1 to TRBJ1-1, with a possible D match to TRBD1 (6 bases). The CDR3 is 16 amino acids. V was shortened by 0 bases and J by 2 bases, with 16 bases between the two germline ends. Germline-derived CDR1 and CDR2 are DFQATT and SNEGSKA (reference sequence). DNA for the CDR3: TGCAGTGCTAGAGATCCCCTGAGGACAGACAACACTGAAGCTTTCTTT. Translation: CSARDPLRTDNTEAFF.

This clonotype was seen more than once but under ten times. The chain has TRBV13 and TRBJ2-7; D may be TRBD2 (5 bases). Germline V gene data show CDR1 as PRHDT and CDR2 as FYEKMQ (reference sequence). The germline V and J ends were trimmed by 5 bases and 1 base, with 12 bases remaining between them. The CDR3 spans 14 residues. CDR3 loop: CASSPRGESYEQYF. The CDR3 DNA reads TGTGCCAGCAGCCCCCGTGGGGAGTCCTACGAGCAGTACTTC.

In its sample, this clonotype was seen many times. The chain employs TRBV27 and TRBJ2-7; either TRBD1 or TRBD2 may supply D (6 bases each). The V end lost 7 bases, the J end lost 6 bases, and 19 bases lay between the germline ends. Germline lookup yields CDR1 MNHEY and CDR2 SMNVEV (reference sequence). This CDR3 is 14 amino acids long. CDR3 sequence reads: CASNKQGGFSEQYF. The CDR3 DNA is TGTGCCAGCAACAAACAGGGAGGATTCTCCGAGCAGTACTTC.

The genes are TRBV14 and TRBJ2-3; 13 nucleotides match TRBD2. The V gene's germline CDR1 is SGHDN and CDR2 FVKESK. This CDR3 region has 18 residues. Germline trimming cut 3 bases from V and 4 bases from J; bases unmatched to any gene: 10. The CDR3 sequence is CASSQSLGTSGNADTQYF. The DNA of the CDR3 is TGTGCCAGCAGCCAGTCCCTTGGGACTAGCGGGAACGCAGATACGCAGTATTTT.

This clonotype was detected many times. The gene calls are TRBV7-9 and TRBJ1-1; 7 positions match TRBD1. CDR3 length equals 16 residues. Germline V CDR1 and CDR2: SEHNR, FQNEAQ (reference sequence). V gave up 5 bases and J gave up 0 bases; unmatched junction bases: 9. The CDR3 nucleotides read TGTGCCAGCAGCCCCGGACAGGCAAACATGAACACTGAAGCTTTCTTT. It translates to CASSPGQANMNTEAFF.

There are many counts of this clonotype. V usage is TRBV6-1 and J usage is TRBJ1-1; 12 bases match TRBD1. The CDR3 extends over 13 amino acids. Unmatched junction bases numbered 2, after V lost 6 bases and J lost 6 bases. The germline V gene encodes CDR1 MNHNS and CDR2 SASEGT. The CDR3 spells CASRGTGGPEAFF. In nucleotides, the CDR3 is TGTGCCAGCAGAGGGACAGGGGGCCCTGAAGCTTTCTTT.

The rearrangement uses TRBV27 and TRBJ2-3; 9 bases match TRBD1. The CDR3 covers 14 residues. Germline V gene lookup returns CDR1 MNHEY and CDR2 SMNVEV (reference sequence). V shed 9 bases and J 4 bases; nucleotides not matched to a gene: 8. CDR3 loop: CASGQGKRSDTQYF. The CDR3 DNA follows: TGTGCCAGTGGACAGGGGAAGAGGTCAGATACGCAGTATTTT.

The chain combines TRBV6-1 with TRBJ2-1, with D unresolved. This CDR3 has 13 residues. Germline CDR1 is MNHNS and CDR2 is SASEGT. The ends were cut back, 5 bases at V and 7 bases at J, with 12 bases in the middle. The CDR3 reads CASSMRSPNEQFF. DNA of the CDR3: TGTGCCAGCAGTATGAGGAGCCCTAATGAGCAGTTCTTC.

This clonotype was seen at least ten times. J is TRBJ2-1 and V is TRBV29-1; 11 bases match TRBD1. The V gene's germline CDR1 is SQVTM and CDR2 ANQGSEA. The CDR3 runs to 14 residues. With 7 bases clipped from V and 6 bases from J, the junction kept 8 bases outside the gene matches. CDR3 sequence: CSADGGTGGNEQFF. CDR3 nucleotides: TGCAGCGCCGACGGAGGGACAGGGGGCAATGAGCAGTTCTTC.

This clonotype was recorded at least ten times. The rearrangement uses TRBV20-1 and TRBJ2-1, with D possibly being TRBD2 (5 bases). Trimming took 6 bases from V and 2 from J, leaving 11 bases between them. This CDR3 has 13 amino acids. Per the germline V gene, CDR1 is DFQATT and CDR2 is SNEGSKA (reference sequence). CDR3 DNA sequence: TGCAGTGCCGAAAAGCGGACCTACAATGAGCAGTTCTTC. Protein: CSAEKRTYNEQFF.

This clonotype occurred a few times. This chain joins TRBV6-2 or TRBV6-3 and TRBJ1-2; D call uncertain. The CDR3 contains 14 residues. CDR1 and CDR2 from the germline V gene are MNHEY and SVGEGT. Trimming cost V 7 bases and J 4 bases, with 16 bases left between them. DNA of the CDR3: TGTGCCAGCACCCTATTGGCAGCCATCTATGGCTACACCTTC. Translating it yields CASTLLAAIYGYTF.

This clonotype occurred many times. The V gene is TRBV28, the J gene TRBJ2-1, with 7 bases lining up with TRBD2. V dropped 8 bases and J dropped 0; count of bases not matched to a gene: 7. Germline V CDR1 and CDR2: MDHEN, SYDVKM. The CDR3 is 15 amino acids. For the CDR3, the DNA is TGTGCCAGCGCGGGGGTTTTATTCTCCTACAATGAGCAGTTCTTC. The encoded protein is CASAGVLFSYNEQFF. The complete variable domain, with remaining parts taken from reference TRBV28 and TRBJ2-1, reads DVKVTQSSRYLVKRTGEKVFLECVQDMDHENMFWYRQDPGLGLRLIYFSYDVKMKEKGDIPEGYSVSREKKERFSLILESASTNQTSMYLCASAGVLFSYNEQFFGPGTRLTVL.

The rearrangement links TRBV5-5 to TRBJ2-3; D is unresolved. Germline-derived CDR1 and CDR2 are SGHKS and YYEKEE (reference sequence). V lost 3 bases and J 1 base, leaving 12 bases between the germline ends. This CDR3 spans 15 amino acids. CDR3 sequence reads: CASSSSLRRTDTQYF. The DNA for the CDR3 is TGTGCCAGCAGCTCTAGTTTACGTCGCACAGATACGCAGTATTTT. Full variable domain (outside the CDR3, taken from reference TRBV5-5 and TRBJ2-3): DAGVTQSPTHLIKTRGQQVTLRCSPISGHKSVSWYQQVLGQGPQFIFQYYEKEERGRGNFPDRFSARQFPNYSSELNVNALLLGDSALYLCASSSSLRRTDTQYFGPGTRLTVL.

This rearrangement joins TRBV29-1 to TRBJ2-1; D is unclear. This CDR3 comprises 14 residues. In germline, CDR1 is SQVTM, CDR2 ANQGSEA. Trimming took off 1 base at V and 0 bases at J, with 7 bases between the two ends. As DNA, the CDR3 is TGCAGCGTTGAAGGAGAAATCTCCTACAATGAGCAGTTCTTC. Its translation is CSVEGEISYNEQFF.

This clonotype was seen ten or more times. This rearrangement joins TRBV2 to TRBJ2-5; the match to TRBD1 covers 7 bases. Germline-derived CDR1 and CDR2 are SNHLY and FYNNEI. The CDR3 runs to 16 residues. V was clipped by 5 bases and J by 6 bases; unmatched bases: 15. The CDR3 spells CASSLTMTGTIKTQYF. Here the CDR3 DNA reads TGTGCCAGCAGTTTAACAATGACAGGGACCATTAAGACCCAGTACTTC. Full variable domain (remainder filled in from reference TRBV2 and TRBJ2-5): EPEVTQTPSHQVTQMGQEVILRCVPISNHLYFYWYRQILGQKVEFLVSFYNNEISEKSEIFDDQFSVERPDGSNFTLKIRSTKLEDSAMYFCASSLTMTGTIKTQYFGPGTRLLVL.

This clonotype was seen ten or more times. At one boundary the junction diverges from the germline segment, which might be a read error. The chain uses TRBV5-1 and TRBJ2-5, with D perhaps matching TRBD2 (6 bases). The CDR3 is made up of 14 amino acids. Germline V gene sequence: CDR1 SGHRS, CDR2 YFSETQ. This CDR3 reads CASRLGGVQETQYF. The CDR3, as DNA: TGCGCCAGCAGGTTGGGCGGGGTCCAAGAGACCCAGTACTTC. Full variable domain (rest looked up from reference TRBV5-1 and TRBJ2-5): KAGVTQTPRYLIKTRGQQVTLSCSPISGHRSVSWYQQTPGQGLQFLFEYFSETQRNKGNFPGRFSGRQFSNSRSEMNVSTLELGDSALYLCASRLGGVQETQYFGPGTRLLVL.

The sample holds many counts of this clonotype. The chain carries TRBV5-4 and TRBJ1-2; perhaps TRBD1 as D (5 bases). CDR3 length: 17 amino acids. Germline CDR1 is SGHNT and CDR2 is YYREEE (reference sequence). Trimming took 4 bases from V and 0 from J, leaving 19 bases between them. CDR3 region: CASSPGTQATANYGYTF. CDR3 sequence (DNA): TGTGCCAGCAGCCCCGGGACGCAGGCGACCGCTAACTATGGCTACACCTTC. The full variable domain, in which reference TRBV5-4 and TRBJ1-2 provide the parts outside the CDR3, is ETGVTQSPTHLIKTRGQQVTLRCSSQSGHNTVSWYQQALGQGPQFIFQYYREEENGRGNFPPRFSGLQFPNYSSELNVNALELDDSALYLCASSPGTQATANYGYTFGSGTRLTVV.

This sequence joins TRBV29-1 and TRBJ1-1; D may be TRBD1 (5 bases). CDR1 is SQVTM, CDR2 ANQGSEA, per germline. CDR3 length: 12 amino acids. V was clipped by 7 bases and J by 9 bases, with 18 bases between them. CDR3 bases: TGCAGCGGCCAAGGCGGGGACCCACAAGCTTTCTTT. This encodes CSGQGGDPQAFF. The whole variable domain, filled in from reference TRBV29-1 and TRBJ1-1, reads SAVISQKPSRDICQRGTSLTIQCQVDSQVTMMFWYRQQPGQSLTLIATANQGSEATYESGFVIDKFPISRPNLTFSTLTVSNMSPEDSSIYLCSGQGGDPQAFFGQGTRLTVV.

In this sample, this clonotype turned up a few times. The rearrangement uses TRBV5-4 and TRBJ1-2; 8 nucleotides agree with TRBD1. The J segment lost 2 bases and the V segment lost 4 bases, leaving 7 bases of the junction unmatched. The germline V gene encodes CDR1 SGHNT and CDR2 YYREEE (reference sequence). The CDR3 is 15 residues long. The CDR3 region has the DNA TGTGCCAGCAGCATCGGGGGACAGGCAAACTATGGCTACACCTTC. This sequence encodes CASSIGGQANYGYTF.

This clonotype was detected many times. The chain recombines TRBV12-5 with TRBJ2-2; the D is unclear. The CDR3 is 14 amino acids. V lost 3 bases, J lost 1 base, and 6 bases lay in between. Germline V lookup: CDR1 LGHNT, CDR2 FRNRAP. CDR3 nucleotides: TGTGCTAGTGGTTTCTTCCGGAACACCGGGGAGCTGTTTTTT. It translates to CASGFFRNTGELFF.

This clonotype was seen at least ten times. The J gene is TRBJ1-1, the V gene TRBV6-6; TRBD1 might be the D (5 bases). In germline, CDR1 is MNHNY, CDR2 SVGAGI (reference sequence). This CDR3 is 14 amino acids long. V was pared by 0 bases and J by 6 bases, with 11 bases between. CDR3 nucleotides: TGTGCCAGCAGTTACTCGAACGGGGCGGCTGAAGCTTTCTTT. Amino acids: CASSYSNGAAEAFF.

The chain carries TRBV7-3 and TRBJ2-1, with D possibly being TRBD2 (5 bases). CDR1 is SGHTA and CDR2 is FQGTGA in the germline V gene. V lost 3 bases and J 6 bases, leaving 15 bases between the germline ends. The CDR3 is 15 amino acids. The CDR3 is CASSLGAHPSNEQFF. The CDR3 DNA reads as TGTGCCAGCAGCTTGGGAGCTCATCCATCCAATGAGCAGTTCTTC.

This clonotype was detected only a few times. This chain uses TRBV6-4 with TRBJ1-6, with D perhaps TRBD1 (6 bases). The germline V gene has CDR1 MRHNA and CDR2 SNTAGT. The CDR3 runs 15 residues. V lost 3 bases and J lost 7, with 13 bases in between. CDR3 sequence (DNA): TGTGCCAGCAGTGAGGTAGCAGGGACAAATTCACCCCTCCACTTT. Amino acids: CASSEVAGTNSPLHF.

The sample holds many counts of this clonotype. J is TRBJ2-5 and V is TRBV9; 9 bases agree with TRBD2. The CDR3 is 15 residues long. Germline CDR1 and CDR2: SGDLS and YYNGEE. The V segment lost 4 bases and the J segment 4 bases; nucleotides outside the gene matches: 8. The CDR3 protein is CASSPSRGGRETQYF. In DNA form, the CDR3 reads TGTGCCAGCAGCCCTTCGCGGGGGGGCCGAGAGACCCAGTACTTC.

This clonotype was seen at least ten times. An end of the junction does not agree with germline; a read error may underlie this. The V call is TRBV19, the J call TRBJ2-1; 9 bases match TRBD2. This CDR3 has 13 residues. Germline CDR1 LNHDA, CDR2 SQIVND (reference sequence). The CDR3 spells CASSIAGANEQFF. For the CDR3, the DNA is TGTGCCAGTAGCATAGCGGGAGCCAATGAGCAGTTCTTC.

This clonotype was detected many times. V and J are TRBV5-1 and TRBJ2-7; TRBD1 matches 7 bases. There are 15 residues in the CDR3. Germline values: CDR1 SGHRS, CDR2 YFSETQ. The V segment lost 3 bases and the J segment 0 bases; nucleotides outside the gene matches: 6. The CDR3 nucleotides read TGCGCCAGCAGCTCACAGGGGAGTAACTCCTACGAGCAGTACTTC. It translates to CASSSQGSNSYEQYF.

This clonotype was recorded at least ten times. The chain joins TRBV5-5 to TRBJ2-1; 8 nucleotides line up with TRBD2. The trim removed 9 bases at V and 4 bases at J, leaving 9 bases unmatched. The CDR3 length is 14 residues. Germline lookup yields CDR1 SGHKS and CDR2 YYEKEE (reference sequence). The CDR3 DNA is TGTGCCACCACCCGGCGGGGGGATTACAATGAGCAGTTCTTC. This gives the protein CATTRRGDYNEQFF.